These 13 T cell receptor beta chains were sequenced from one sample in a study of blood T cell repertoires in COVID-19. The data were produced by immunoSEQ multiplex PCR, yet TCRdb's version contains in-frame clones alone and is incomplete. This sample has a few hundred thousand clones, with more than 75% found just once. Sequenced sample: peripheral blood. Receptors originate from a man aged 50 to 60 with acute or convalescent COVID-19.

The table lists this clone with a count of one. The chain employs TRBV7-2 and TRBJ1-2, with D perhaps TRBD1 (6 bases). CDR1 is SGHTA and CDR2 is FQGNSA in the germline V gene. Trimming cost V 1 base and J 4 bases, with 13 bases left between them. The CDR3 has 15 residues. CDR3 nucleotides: TGTGCCAGCAGCTTAGGGGGGGGCTTGGGCTATGGCTACACCTTC. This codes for CASSLGGGLGYGYTF.

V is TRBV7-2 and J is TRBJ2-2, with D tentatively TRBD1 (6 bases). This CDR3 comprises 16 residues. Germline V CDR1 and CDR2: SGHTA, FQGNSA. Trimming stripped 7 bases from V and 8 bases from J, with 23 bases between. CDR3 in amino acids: CASNPRTDRDLGELFF. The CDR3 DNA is TGTGCCAGCAACCCGCGGACAGACCGGGATTTAGGGGAGCTGTTTTTT.

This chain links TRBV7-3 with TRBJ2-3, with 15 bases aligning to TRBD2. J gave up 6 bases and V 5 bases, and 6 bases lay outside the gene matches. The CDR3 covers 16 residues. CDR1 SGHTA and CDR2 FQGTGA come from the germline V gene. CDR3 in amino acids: CASSAWTSGGADTQYF. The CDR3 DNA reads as TGTGCCAGCAGCGCATGGACTAGCGGGGGGGCGGATACGCAGTATTTT.

CDR3 coding DNA: TGTGCCAGCAGCTTAGGAAGATACTCTAACTATGGCTACACCTTC. Its protein is CASSLGRYSNYGYTF. The chain joins TRBV7-9 to TRBJ1-2; no definite D call. This CDR3 region has 15 residues. Deletions cut 1 base from V and 0 bases from J, with 9 bases between. CDR1 is SEHNR and CDR2 is FQNEAQ in the germline V gene (reference sequence).

CDR3 bases: TGTGCCAGCAGCCAATCTGCGGGAGTTAGCACAGATACGCAGTATTTT. This codes for CASSQSAGVSTDTQYF. This chain uses TRBV3-1 (or the pseudogene TRBV3-2) with TRBJ2-3; 7 nucleotides match TRBD2. CDR1 LGHDT and CDR2 YNNKEL come from the germline V gene (reference sequence). CDR3 length: 16 amino acids. With 2 bases clipped from V and 0 bases from J, the junction kept 5 bases outside the gene matches.

The CDR3 is CASVENRVISYEQYF. CDR3 nucleotide sequence: TGTGCCAGCGTTGAGAACAGGGTGATCTCCTACGAGCAGTACTTC. This chain connects TRBV2 to TRBJ2-7, with a possible D match to TRBD1 (6 bases). The V end lost 8 bases, the J end lost 0 bases, and 17 bases lay between the germline ends. Germline V gene sequence: CDR1 SNHLY, CDR2 FYNNEI. The CDR3 length is 15 residues.

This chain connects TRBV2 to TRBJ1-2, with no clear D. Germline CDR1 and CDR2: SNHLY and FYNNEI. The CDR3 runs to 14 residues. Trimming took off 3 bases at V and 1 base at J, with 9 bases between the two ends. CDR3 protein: CASSEEAVNYGYTF. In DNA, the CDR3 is TGTGCCAGCAGTGAGGAGGCTGTTAACTATGGCTACACCTTC. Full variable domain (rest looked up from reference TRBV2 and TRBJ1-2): EPEVTQTPSHQVTQMGQEVILRCVPISNHLYFYWYRQILGQKVEFLVSFYNNEISEKSEIFDDQFSVERPDGSNFTLKIRSTKLEDSAMYFCASSEEAVNYGYTFGSGTRLTVV.

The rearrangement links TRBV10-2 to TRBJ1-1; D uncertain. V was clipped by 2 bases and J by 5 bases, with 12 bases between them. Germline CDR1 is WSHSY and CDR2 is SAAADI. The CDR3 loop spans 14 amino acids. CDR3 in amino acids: CASSEGSGWTEAFF. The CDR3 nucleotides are TGCGCCAGCAGTGAGGGGAGTGGATGGACTGAAGCTTTCTTT.

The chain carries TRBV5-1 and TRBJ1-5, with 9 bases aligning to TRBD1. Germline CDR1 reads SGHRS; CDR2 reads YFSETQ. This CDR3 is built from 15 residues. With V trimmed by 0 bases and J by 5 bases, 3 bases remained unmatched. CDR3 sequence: CASSLGTGDYQPQHF. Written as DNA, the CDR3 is TGCGCCAGCAGCTTGGGGACAGGGGATTATCAGCCCCAGCATTTT.

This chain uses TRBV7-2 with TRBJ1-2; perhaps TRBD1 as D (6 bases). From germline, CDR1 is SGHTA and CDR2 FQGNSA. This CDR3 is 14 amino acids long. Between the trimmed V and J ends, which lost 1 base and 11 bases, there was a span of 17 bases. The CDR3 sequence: CASSLGDRIRGYTF. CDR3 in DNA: TGTGCCAGCAGCTTAGGAGACAGGATCAGGGGTTACACCTTC.

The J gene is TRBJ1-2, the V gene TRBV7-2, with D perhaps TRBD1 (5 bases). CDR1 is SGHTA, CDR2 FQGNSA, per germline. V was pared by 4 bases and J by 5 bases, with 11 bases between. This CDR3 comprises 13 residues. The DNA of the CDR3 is TGTGCCAGCAGCTCCGCCGGGGGGTATGGCTACACCTTC. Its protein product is CASSSAGGYGYTF.

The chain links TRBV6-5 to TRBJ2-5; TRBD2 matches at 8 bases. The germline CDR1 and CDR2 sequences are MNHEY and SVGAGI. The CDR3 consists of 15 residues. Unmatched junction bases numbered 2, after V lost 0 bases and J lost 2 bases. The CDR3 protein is CASSYSAGGQETQYF. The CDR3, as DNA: TGTGCCAGCAGTTACTCGGCGGGGGGTCAAGAGACCCAGTACTTC.

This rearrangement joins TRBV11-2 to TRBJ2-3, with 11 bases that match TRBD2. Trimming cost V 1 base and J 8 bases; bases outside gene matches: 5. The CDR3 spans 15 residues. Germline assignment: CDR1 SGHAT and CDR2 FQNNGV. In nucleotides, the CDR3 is TGTGCCAGCAGCTTAGGATTAGCGGGGGGGGTTACGCAGTATTTT. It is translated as CASSLGLAGGVTQYF.